The rows below give T cell receptor beta chains drawn from one sample of a study of T cell repertoires in cytomegalovirus infection. TCRdb analysed the reads with MiXCR anew, one entry per CDR3 protein. This sample has about 100,000 distinct CDR3 sequences; around 22% occur once, and the top ten carry 30% to 40%. Sequencing used CD8+ T cells from PBMCs. The receptors here all came from a human donor in good health (CMV status not recorded). Some clones in this sample may be carry-over from other donors' samples. Each CDR3 is given with its conserved first and last residue. The D gene is left open where the match is weak. A row's size may be missing; if present it is once, few, many or a size class.

d_call j_call v_call clone_size cdr3_aa cdr3_nt
. TRBJ2-1 TRBV2 . CASRKGSSYNEQFF TGTGCCAGCCGGAAGGGGAGCTCCTACAATGAGCAGTTCTTC
. TRBJ2-1 TRBV13 . CASSSGGTGVLFF TGTGCCAGCAGCTCGGGGGGCACCGGGGTACTGTTCTTC
. TRBJ2-1 TRBV7-2 many CASKIGLEQQFF TGTGCCAGCAAGATAGGGTTGGAGCAGCAGTTCTTC
. TRBJ2-3 TRBV20-1 . CSAHRLILFSTDTQYF TGCAGTGCCCACCGCCTGATATTGTTTAGCACAGATACGCAGTATTTT
. TRBJ1-2 TRBV20-1 . CSARDSAGRHYGYTF TGCAGTGCTAGAGATTCGGCAGGGCGGCACTATGGCTACACCTTC
TRBD1 TRBJ2-7 TRBV4-1 . CASSQERTGGLYEQYF TGCGCCAGCAGCCAAGAAAGGACAGGGGGCCTCTACGAGCAGTACTTC
TRBD1 TRBJ2-7 TRBV7-6 . CASSLAFGQGGEQYF TGTGCCAGCAGCTTAGCTTTCGGACAGGGCGGGGAGCAGTACTTC
. TRBJ2-3 TRBV15 many CATSRDYFSGSTDTQYF TGTGCCACCAGCAGAGATTATTTTTCGGGGAGCACAGATACGCAGTATTTT
. TRBJ2-6 TRBV6-2/TRBV6-3 many CASSHSNVLTF TGTGCCAGCAGTCACTCCAACGTCCTGACTTTC
TRBD1 TRBJ1-1 TRBV11-3 . CASSPLTGITEAFF TGTGCCAGCAGCCCGCTGACAGGGATCACTGAAGCTTTCTTT
TRBD1 TRBJ1-1 TRBV20-1 . CSAPQTGGEDTEAFF TGCAGTGCCCCGCAAACAGGGGGCGAGGACACTGAAGCTTTCTTT
TRBD1 TRBJ2-1 TRBV29-1 . CSVPSSRTGSYNEQFF TGCAGCGTTCCTAGTAGCCGGACAGGTTCCTACAATGAGCAGTTCTTC
. TRBJ2-1 TRBV28 many CASSLLGGSYNEQFF TGTGCCAGCAGTTTATTAGGAGGGTCCTACAATGAGCAGTTCTTC
TRBD1 TRBJ1-2 TRBV5-6 . CASSPGQGARGYTF TGTGCCAGCAGCCCCGGACAGGGGGCGCGTGGCTACACCTTC
. TRBJ2-1 TRBV6-1 few CASSETGFNEQFF TGTGCCAGCAGTGAAACAGGGTTCAATGAGCAGTTCTTC
. TRBJ2-4 TRBV5-5 . CASSPWGEGENIQYF TGTGCCAGCAGCCCATGGGGGGAAGGTGAAAACATTCAGTACTTC
. TRBJ2-7 TRBV7-9 few CASSLASLGLYEQYF TGTGCCAGCAGCTTAGCTAGTCTAGGCCTCTACGAGCAGTACTTC
TRBD2 TRBJ2-1 TRBV27 few CASGRAGANNEQFF TGTGCCAGCGGGAGGGCGGGCGCCAACAATGAGCAGTTCTTC
. TRBJ2-1 TRBV28 many CASSPPGPSKASSYNEQFF TGTGCCAGCAGCCCCCCGGGACCGTCTAAAGCGAGCTCCTACAATGAGCAGTTCTTC
. TRBJ2-5 TRBV4-1 . CASSQDKGPETQYF TGCGCCAGCAGCCAAGATAAGGGTCCAGAGACCCAGTACTTC
. TRBJ1-2 TRBV2 many CASSEEGGYRDGYTF TGTGCCAGCAGTGAAGAGGGGGGTTATAGGGATGGCTACACCTTC
. TRBJ2-7 TRBV6-6 . CAGSGVPGSEQYF TGTGCCGGGTCAGGGGTTCCCGGGAGCGAGCAGTACTTC
. TRBJ1-1 TRBV5-4 . CASSLTSANTEAFF TGTGCCAGCAGCTTGACTTCCGCTAACACTGAAGCTTTCTTT
. TRBJ2-6 TRBV28 . CASSLEVGGSPSGANVLTF TGTGCCAGCAGTTTAGAGGTTGGCGGCAGTCCCTCTGGGGCCAACGTCCTGACTTTC
. TRBJ1-2 TRBV12-3/TRBV12-4 few CASSVSGGLSGYTF TGTGCCAGCAGTGTTAGTGGAGGACTGAGCGGCTACACCTTC
. TRBJ2-7 TRBV7-2 many CASSLLQGGAYEQYF TGTGCCAGCAGCTTACTACAGGGAGGCGCCTACGAGCAGTACTTC
TRBD2 TRBJ2-7 TRBV9 many CASSVAAGGSYEQYF TGTGCCAGCAGCGTAGCGGCGGGGGGCTCCTACGAGCAGTACTTC
TRBD1 TRBJ1-2 TRBV7-3 many CASSYTGAGYTF TGTGCCAGCAGCTACACAGGGGCCGGCTACACCTTC
TRBD1 TRBJ1-5 TRBV29-1 few CSDMEGACGNQPQHF TGCAGCGACATGGAGGGGGCATGTGGCAATCAGCCCCAGCATTTT
TRBD1 TRBJ1-2 TRBV20-1 many CSVPLGTENNYGYTF TGCAGTGTTCCCCTCGGGACAGAAAATAACTATGGCTACACCTTC
. TRBJ1-2 TRBV5-4 . CASSFVNGYTF TGTGCCAGCAGCTTTGTGAATGGCTACACCTTC
TRBD2 TRBJ2-3 TRBV20-1 many CSASGLAENTDTQYF TGCAGTGCGTCGGGACTAGCTGAGAACACAGATACGCAGTATTTT
. TRBJ1-2 TRBV7-9 few CASSAGPSQF TGTGCCAGCAGCGCGGGGCCGTCACAGTTC
TRBD1 TRBJ2-4 TRBV6-2/TRBV6-3 . CASSSGTGIAKNIQYF TGTGCCAGCAGTTCCGGGACAGGGATAGCCAAAAACATTCAGTACTTC
. TRBJ2-4 TRBV2 . CASSERTKAKNIQYF TGTGCCAGCAGTGAGCGGACAAAAGCCAAAAACATTCAGTACTTC
. TRBJ1-1 TRBV5-4 . CASSLGGSPEAFF TGTGCCAGCAGCTTGGGGGGTTCCCCTGAAGCTTTCTTT
TRBD1 TRBJ1-1 TRBV11-2 few CASSLSAGGNTEAFF TGTGCCAGCAGCTTAAGCGCAGGGGGCAACACTGAAGCTTTCTTT
. TRBJ2-4 TRBV12-3/TRBV12-4 once CASSLDETLAKNIQYF TGTGCCAGCAGCTTAGACGAGACCCTAGCCAAAAACATTCAGTACTTC
. TRBJ2-1 TRBV6-1 . CASSYGLYNEQFF TGTGCCAGCAGTTACGGTCTCTACAATGAGCAGTTCTTC
TRBD2 TRBJ2-1 TRBV29-1 few CSAGRSSGSIHNEQFF TGCAGCGCCGGTCGGAGTAGCGGGAGTATACACAATGAGCAGTTCTTC
. TRBJ2-7 TRBV12-3/TRBV12-4 . CASSFGDNSYEQYF TGTGCCAGCAGTTTTGGGGACAACTCCTACGAGCAGTACTTC
TRBD1 TRBJ1-1 TRBV7-9 . CASSLGQGRATEAFF TGTGCCAGCAGCTTAGGACAGGGTAGGGCTACTGAAGCTTTCTTT
TRBD1 TRBJ1-2 TRBV20-1 few CSARGGQGSNYGYTF TGCAGTGCTAGAGGGGGACAGGGGTCTAACTATGGCTACACCTTC